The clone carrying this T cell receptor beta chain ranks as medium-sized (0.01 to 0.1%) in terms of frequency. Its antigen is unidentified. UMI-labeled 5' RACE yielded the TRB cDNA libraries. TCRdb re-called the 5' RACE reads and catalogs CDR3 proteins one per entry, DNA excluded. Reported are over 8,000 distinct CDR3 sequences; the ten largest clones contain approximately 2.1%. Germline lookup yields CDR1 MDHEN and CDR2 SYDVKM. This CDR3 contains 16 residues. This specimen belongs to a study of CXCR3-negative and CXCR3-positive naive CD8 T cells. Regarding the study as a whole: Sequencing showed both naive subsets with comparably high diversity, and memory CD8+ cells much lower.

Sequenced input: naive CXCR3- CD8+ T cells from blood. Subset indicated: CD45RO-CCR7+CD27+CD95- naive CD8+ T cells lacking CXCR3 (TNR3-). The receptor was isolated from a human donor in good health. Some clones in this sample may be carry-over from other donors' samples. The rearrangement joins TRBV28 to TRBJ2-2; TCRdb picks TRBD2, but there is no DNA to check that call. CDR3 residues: CASSPPGGGNTGELFF.